This is a list of T cell receptor beta chains from one sample in a study of CD8 T cells in ankylosing spondylitis. MiXCR, applied by TCRdb to the 5' RACE reads, yields one record per CDR3 protein. The sample includes around 770,000 distinct CDR3 sequences, approximately 12% seen only once; the top ten take under 0.6%. The source material was blood, either unsorted or a sorted T cell fraction (not recorded which). The receptors were gathered from a male donor with ankylosing spondylitis. Each CDR3 is given with its conserved first and last residue. The D gene is left open where the match is weak. A clone size is listed for some rows: how often the clone was seen (once, few, many), or a class if it is expanded.

V	size	J	D	DNA	CDR3
TRBV12-3/TRBV12-4	few	TRBJ1-2	TRBD1	TGTGCCAGCAGTCCCAGGGGGGCGAGTGGCTACACCTTC	CASSPRGASGYTF
TRBV20-1	few	TRBJ2-7	.	TGCAGTGTTGGCGGGGTGCCCTGGGAGCAGTACTTC	CSVGGVPWEQYF
TRBV20-1	few	TRBJ2-5	TRBD2	TGCAGTGCCACCGCCGGTAGCGGGCAAGAGACCCAGTACTTC	CSATAGSGQETQYF
TRBV2	few	TRBJ2-5	TRBD1	TGTGCCAGCAGCCAGACAGGGGTGGAAGAGACCCAGTACTTC	CASSQTGVEETQYF
TRBV20-1	.	TRBJ1-1	.	TGCAGTGAGCAGGGTTTGGCCGTGAACACTGAAGCTTTCTTT	CSEQGLAVNTEAFF
TRBV20-1	few	TRBJ2-7	.	TGCAGTGCCCGAGGCGGCGAGCCCTACGAGCAGTACTTC	CSARGGEPYEQYF
TRBV7-2	few	TRBJ1-2	.	TGTGCCAGCAGCTTGGGAGGGGGTAGGGGAGATGGCTACACCTTC	CASSLGGGRGDGYTF
TRBV7-2	many	TRBJ2-5	.	TGTGCCAGCAGCTTGCTGCGAGAGACCCAGTACTTC	CASSLLRETQYF
TRBV27	many	TRBJ2-7	TRBD2	TGTGCCAGCAGTCGATTGCTAGCGGGAGCCTACGAGCAGTACTTC	CASSRLLAGAYEQYF
TRBV12-3/TRBV12-4	many	TRBJ1-2	.	TGTGCCAGCAACTCCCAGGGACCTAACTATGGCTACACCTTC	CASNSQGPNYGYTF
TRBV23-1	.	TRBJ2-7	.	TGCGCCAGCAGTCAAGACACACCTCCCAGCGAGCAGTACTTC	CASSQDTPPSEQYF
TRBV5-1	few	TRBJ2-1	TRBD2	TGCGCCAGCAGCCGCGTACTAGCGGGGTCGGATGAGCAGTTCTTC	CASSRVLAGSDEQFF
TRBV14	few	TRBJ2-3	.	TGTGCCAGCAGCGTAAGGGGGTATACGCAGTATTTT	CASSVRGYTQYF
TRBV20-1	.	TRBJ1-6	.	TGCAGTGCTGGTGGGGTTAATTCACCCCTCCACTTT	CSAGGVNSPLHF
TRBV4-3	few	TRBJ2-3	.	TGCGCCAGCAGCCTAGAGGCTGGCGGCGCTAGCACAGATACGCAGTATTTT	CASSLEAGGASTDTQYF
TRBV9	few	TRBJ2-2	.	TGTGCCAGCAGCGTAGCCCTCCGAACAGGAGGAACCGGGGAGCTGTTTTTT	CASSVALRTGGTGELFF
TRBV20-1	few	TRBJ1-1	.	TGCAGTGCTAGAGATCGGCCGGGTTTGGGCACTGAAGCTTTCTTT	CSARDRPGLGTEAFF
TRBV20-1	few	TRBJ2-5	.	TGCAGTGCTAGTGAACAGGTTCAAGAGACCCAGTACTTC	CSASEQVQETQYF
TRBV5-1	many	TRBJ2-4	.	TGCGCCAGCAGCTTGGTGGGAGTGGACATTCAGTACTTC	CASSLVGVDIQYF
TRBV12-3/TRBV12-4	many	TRBJ1-2	.	TGTGCCAGCAGTTTCACGGGGGACGGCGGCTACACCTTC	CASSFTGDGGYTF
TRBV10-1	few	TRBJ2-2	.	TGCGCCAGCAGCAGGGTAACGAACACCGGGGAGCTGTTTTTT	CASSRVTNTGELFF
TRBV29-1	many	TRBJ2-7	TRBD1	TGCAGCGTTGGGCTGGGACAGGTAAACTACGAGCAGTACTTC	CSVGLGQVNYEQYF
TRBV7-9	few	TRBJ2-7	.	TGTGCCAGCAGCCCCACGGTGGGACCAGATTACGAGCAGTACTTC	CASSPTVGPDYEQYF
TRBV7-9	.	TRBJ2-7	.	TGTGCCAGCAGCTTTAACAGGAGGACCTACGAGCAGTACTTC	CASSFNRRTYEQYF
TRBV9	many	TRBJ1-1	.	TGTGCCAGCAGCGTAGACCCTACCGGGGACACTGAAGCTTTCTTT	CASSVDPTGDTEAFF
TRBV9	few	TRBJ2-7	.	TGTGCCAGCAGCGTAGCGTCGGCATCCTACGAGCAGTACTTC	CASSVASASYEQYF
TRBV10-3	.	TRBJ1-1	TRBD1	TGTGCCACCGGAGGAGGGGGCAACACTGAAGCTTTCTTT	CATGGGGNTEAFF
TRBV6-5	.	TRBJ2-4	.	TGTGCCAGCAGTTACTCCCCAGCGGGTCAAGCGAACATTCAGTACTTC	CASSYSPAGQANIQYF
TRBV15	few	TRBJ2-1	.	TGTGCCACCAGCAGACTAGAGGACCTTCTGTATGAGCAGTTCTTC	CATSRLEDLLYEQFF
TRBV7-2	.	TRBJ2-1	.	TGTGCCAGCAGCCTCCTGGCCTCCTACAATGAGCAGTTCTTC	CASSLLASYNEQFF
TRBV5-1	.	TRBJ2-1	TRBD2	TGCGCCAGCAGCTCGGAGACGGGGGGGCGATACAATGAGCAGTTCTTC	CASSSETGGRYNEQFF
TRBV20-1	.	TRBJ2-1	.	TGCAGTGCTAGAGACCCGGACTTACGAGCCTACAATGAGCAGTTCTTC	CSARDPDLRAYNEQFF
TRBV5-8	.	TRBJ2-1	TRBD2	TGTGCCAGCAGCTCCGGACGGACTAGCGGGAGTGGTGAGCAGTTCTTC	CASSSGRTSGSGEQFF
TRBV5-1	few	TRBJ2-3	.	TGCGCCAGCAGGCCGGGATCGTCGGGCACAGATACGCAGTATTTT	CASRPGSSGTDTQYF
TRBV7-6	few	TRBJ2-7	.	TGTGCCAGCTCCGGGACCAATCCCTACGAGCAGTACTTC	CASSGTNPYEQYF
TRBV6-2/TRBV6-3	few	TRBJ2-7	.	TGTGCCAGCAGTCCACAGGGATTTGGAGACGAGCAGTACTTC	CASSPQGFGDEQYF
TRBV7-7	many	TRBJ2-5	TRBD1	TGTGCTAGCAGCTTAGATGGACAGGGAGGAGAGACCCAGTACTTC	CASSLDGQGGETQYF
TRBV5-4	.	TRBJ2-7	.	TGTGCCAGCAGCTTGGGAGGTGGACAACTCTACGAGCAGTACTTC	CASSLGGGQLYEQYF
TRBV6-2/TRBV6-3	.	TRBJ2-2	TRBD1	TGTGCCAGCCTGGACAGGGTGGTCGGGGAGCTGTTTTTT	CASLDRVVGELFF
TRBV5-6	.	TRBJ2-1	TRBD1	TGTGCCAGCAGCTTTGGCCTGACAGGGGCGACCTACAATGAGCAGTTCTTC	CASSFGLTGATYNEQFF
TRBV4-3	.	TRBJ1-1	.	TGCGCCAGCAGCCAAAACGTCGGCACTGAAGCTTTCTTT	CASSQNVGTEAFF
TRBV9	.	TRBJ2-3	.	TGTGCCAGCAGCGTAGCCCCGACAGGGACTAGCACAGATACGCAGTATTTT	CASSVAPTGTSTDTQYF
TRBV7-2	few	TRBJ2-7	TRBD1	TGTGCCAGCAGCTTAGGGACAGGGCGCCACGAGCAGTACTTC	CASSLGTGRHEQYF
TRBV6-1	many	TRBJ2-7	.	TGTGCCAGCAGGGACGGTTCCTCCTACGAGCAGTACTTC	CASRDGSSYEQYF
TRBV12-3/TRBV12-4	few	TRBJ2-3	TRBD1	TGTGCCAGCAGCCAAGGGACAGGGGCGAGCACAGATACGCAGTATTTT	CASSQGTGASTDTQYF
TRBV20-1	many	TRBJ1-1	.	TGCAGTGCTAGTACGGGGTTTTACACTGAAGCTTTCTTT	CSASTGFYTEAFF
TRBV28	.	TRBJ2-3	.	TGTGCCAGCACGGGGTCCCCAGATACGCAGTATTTT	CASTGSPDTQYF
TRBV4-3	few	TRBJ2-7	.	TGCGCCAGCAGCCTGACAGTTCTGGCCTACGAGCAGTACTTC	CASSLTVLAYEQYF
TRBV7-9	.	TRBJ1-4	.	TGTGCCAGCAGCTTACAGGCAGTGGGGGAAAAACTGTTTTTT	CASSLQAVGEKLFF
TRBV20-1	.	TRBJ1-4	TRBD1	TGCAGTGCCGGACAGGGACAAAATGAAAAACTGTTTTTT	CSAGQGQNEKLFF
TRBV7-3	few	TRBJ2-1	.	TGTGCCAGCAGCTCGGTCGGCGGGGCCTACAATGAGCAGTTCTTC	CASSSVGGAYNEQFF
TRBV20-1	few	TRBJ2-2	.	TGCAGTGCTAGGTGGGGAACCGGGGAGCTGTTTTTT	CSARWGTGELFF
TRBV9	.	TRBJ2-3	.	TGTGCCAGCAGTTCGAGAACGGACTATTCCACAGATACGCAGTATTTT	CASSSRTDYSTDTQYF